The rows below give T cell receptor beta chains drawn from one sample of a study of blood T cell repertoires in COVID-19. TCRdb's table, derived via immunoSEQ multiplex PCR, lists solely in-frame clones and lacks some. The table includes just over 150,000 clones, around 91% detected once. The material sequenced was peripheral blood. Receptor source: a woman aged 40 to 50 with acute or convalescent COVID-19. Each CDR3 is given with its conserved first and last residue. Some rows have no size entry. The others give once, few or many, or a class for an expanded clone.

v_gene: TRBV6-5; len: 13; abundance: NA; CDR3aa: CASKWGGDEPRVF
v_gene: TRBV30; len: 13; abundance: NA; CDR3aa: CAWTVSGANVLTF
v_gene: TRBV11-2; len: 16; abundance: NA; CDR3aa: CASTLTGQGGFYEQFF
v_gene: TRBV6-5; len: 15; abundance: NA; CDR3aa: CASSSRGRAPNEQFF
v_gene: TRBV27; len: 12; abundance: NA; CDR3aa: CASRLALNEQFF
v_gene: TRBV16; len: 16; abundance: NA; CDR3aa: CASSQVAGGTNEKLFF
v_gene: TRBV7-8; len: 13; abundance: NA; CDR3aa: CASSLARGYEQYF
v_gene: TRBV19; len: 12; abundance: NA; CDR3aa: CASSIALDEQFF
v_gene: TRBV19; len: 11; abundance: NA; CDR3aa: CASSIGVLLYF
v_gene: TRBV5-8; len: 15; abundance: NA; CDR3aa: CASSLGGTYNSPLHF
v_gene: TRBV19; len: 12; abundance: NA; CDR3aa: CASSSSHSPLHF
v_gene: TRBV5-1; len: 15; abundance: NA; CDR3aa: CASSLGQGGWNEQFF
v_gene: TRBV24-1; len: 15; abundance: NA; CDR3aa: CATSDAPGQGYEQYF
v_gene: TRBV28; len: 19; abundance: NA; CDR3aa: CASSSRGVLAGGTNNEQFF
v_gene: TRBV25-1; len: 14; abundance: NA; CDR3aa: CASSEFYSTYEQYF
v_gene: TRBV7-3; len: 15; abundance: NA; CDR3aa: CASSLTPTVPYEQYF
v_gene: TRBV2; len: 16; abundance: NA; CDR3aa: CASSETSGRPTGELFF
v_gene: TRBV28; len: 16; abundance: NA; CDR3aa: CASSSPGAGASYEQYF
v_gene: TRBV25-1; len: 15; abundance: NA; CDR3aa: CASSEFGTGNSPLHF
v_gene: TRBV13; len: 15; abundance: NA; CDR3aa: CASSYASGGRETQYF
v_gene: TRBV7-6; len: 17; abundance: NA; CDR3aa: CASSLGREMRRENEQFF
v_gene: TRBV27; len: 12; abundance: few; CDR3aa: CASSLRGGELFF
v_gene: TRBV5-6; len: 14; abundance: NA; CDR3aa: CASSFGGVGNIQYF
v_gene: TRBV30; len: 13; abundance: once; CDR3aa: CAWSVDRGETQYF
v_gene: TRBV13; len: 12; abundance: NA; CDR3aa: CASSFGQGEQYF
v_gene: TRBV11-2; len: 15; abundance: few; CDR3aa: CASSLGQGGNQPQHF
v_gene: TRBV7-9; len: 14; abundance: NA; CDR3aa: CASSLGGIGSPLHF
v_gene: TRBV9; len: 14; abundance: NA; CDR3aa: CASSVGQGPGELFF
v_gene: TRBV10-3; len: 12; abundance: NA; CDR3aa: CAISGGNYGYTF
v_gene: TRBV11-2; len: 13; abundance: NA; CDR3aa: CASSLDLSPEAFF
v_gene: TRBV7-9; len: 16; abundance: NA; CDR3aa: CASSLLGQGPYNEQFF
v_gene: TRBV7-9; len: 15; abundance: NA; CDR3aa: CASSSDLAGAGELFF
v_gene: TRBV19; len: 18; abundance: NA; CDR3aa: CATELAGLFVLDYNEQFF
v_gene: TRBV9; len: 16; abundance: NA; CDR3aa: CASSPPTRPTYNEQFF
v_gene: TRBV18; len: 16; abundance: NA; CDR3aa: CASSPITTGVGETQYF
v_gene: TRBV6-5; len: 16; abundance: NA; CDR3aa: CASSYSSGARGEKLFF
v_gene: TRBV5-6; len: 12; abundance: NA; CDR3aa: CASSLPPNEQFF
v_gene: TRBV2; len: 12; abundance: NA; CDR3aa: CASRGANTEAFF
v_gene: TRBV5-1; len: 12; abundance: NA; CDR3aa: CASSDSYNEQFF
v_gene: TRBV7-2; len: 15; abundance: NA; CDR3aa: CASRRDRGENYGYTF
v_gene: TRBV24-1; len: 17; abundance: NA; CDR3aa: CATSDKYGTEYYYEQYF
v_gene: TRBV2; len: 16; abundance: NA; CDR3aa: CASSPRPGGITDTQYF
v_gene: TRBV7-8; len: 16; abundance: NA; CDR3aa: CASSLAGQGARQPQHF
v_gene: TRBV5-1; len: 11; abundance: once; CDR3aa: CASSFSGRLFF
v_gene: TRBV5-8; len: 14; abundance: few; CDR3aa: CASSFHRGSDEQFF
v_gene: TRBV7-9; len: 14; abundance: NA; CDR3aa: CASSITTVNYGYTF
v_gene: TRBV7-9; len: 13; abundance: NA; CDR3aa: CASSSQGARGYTF
v_gene: TRBV2; len: 15; abundance: NA; CDR3aa: CASSEDGQFNEKLFF
v_gene: TRBV23-1; len: 17; abundance: NA; CDR3aa: CASSHPRWRQLNQPQHF
v_gene: TRBV5-6; len: 16; abundance: NA; CDR3aa: CASSYGRGLSTGELFF
v_gene: TRBV2; len: 19; abundance: NA; CDR3aa: CASSSDSGRVGLSTGELFF